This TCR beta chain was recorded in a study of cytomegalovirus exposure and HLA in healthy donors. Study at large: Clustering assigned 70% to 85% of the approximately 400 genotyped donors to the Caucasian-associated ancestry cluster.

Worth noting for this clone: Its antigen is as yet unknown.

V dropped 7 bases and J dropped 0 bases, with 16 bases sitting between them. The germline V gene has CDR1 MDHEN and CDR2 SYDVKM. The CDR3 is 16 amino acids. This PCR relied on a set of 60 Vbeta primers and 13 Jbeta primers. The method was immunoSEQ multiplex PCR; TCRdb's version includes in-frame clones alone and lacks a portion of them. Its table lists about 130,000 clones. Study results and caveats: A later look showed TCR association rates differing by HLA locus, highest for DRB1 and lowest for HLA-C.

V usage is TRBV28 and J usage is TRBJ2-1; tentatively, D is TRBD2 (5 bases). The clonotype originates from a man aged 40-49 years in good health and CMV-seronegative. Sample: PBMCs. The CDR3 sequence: CASMGVGLSSYNEQFF. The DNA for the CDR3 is TGTGCCAGCATGGGCGTAGGACTTAGCTCCTACAATGAGCAGTTCTTC.